This T cell receptor beta chain stems from a study of human T cells and chemical hapten exposure. Germline trimming cut 1 base from V and 10 bases from J; bases unmatched to any gene: 23. The CDR3 has 19 residues. CDR1 is SGHAT and CDR2 is FQNNGV in the germline V gene. As to time point: pre-sensitization, week 0. Treatment here: therapeutic diphenylcyclopropenone sensitization with weekly scalp DPC. Library construction involved attaching unique molecular identifiers to individual cDNA molecules, which allowed quantitative, reproducible TCR counting. TCRdb reprocessed the RACE reads via MiXCR and lists one record per CDR3 protein. The sample carries fewer than 350,000 distinct CDR3 sequences, roughly 7.7% recorded once.

The material was whole blood, obtained in connection with sensitization to the hapten diphenylcyclopropenone (DPC). The receptor was derived from a man younger than 35 with alopecia areata. Some clones in this sample may be carry-over from other donors' samples. J is TRBJ1-1 and V is TRBV11-2; 8 bases match TRBD1. The CDR3 is CASSLVGRRADRGELRAFF. CDR3 in DNA: TGTGCCAGCAGCTTAGTAGGGCGTAGGGCAGACAGGGGAGAACTGAGAGCTTTCTTT. The full variable domain, in which reference TRBV11-2 and TRBJ1-1 provide the parts outside the CDR3, is EAGVAQSPRYKIIEKRQSVAFWCNPISGHATLYWYQQILGQGPKLLIQFQNNGVVDDSQLPKDRFSAERLKGVDSTLKIQPAKLEDSAVYLCASSLVGRRADRGELRAFFGQGTRLTVV.